A single sample gave rise to the 19 T cell receptor beta chains below, sequenced in a study of cytomegalovirus exposure and HLA in healthy donors. Produced via immunoSEQ multiplex PCR; TCRdb's table is partial and in-frame only. The sample consists of 150,000 or so clones, 85% to 90% of them appearing once. Sequencing was performed on PBMCs. The origin of the receptors is a human donor in good health.

The chain uses TRBV15 and TRBJ2-5, with no clear D. Germline V gene data show CDR1 as LNHNV and CDR2 as YYDKDF (reference sequence). Deletions cut 3 bases from V and 5 bases from J, with 13 bases between. This CDR3 is built from 14 residues. For the CDR3, the DNA is TGTGCCACCAGCAGGGGTACCCCCGGGGAGACCCAGTACTTC. Translation gives CATSRGTPGETQYF.

This chain joins TRBV5-1 and TRBJ2-5, with 7 nucleotides matching TRBD1. This CDR3 region has 16 residues. The germline V gene encodes CDR1 SGHRS and CDR2 YFSETQ. V shed 4 bases and J 2 bases; nucleotides not matched to a gene: 11. CDR3 nucleotides: TGCGCCAGCAGCCTTGAGGACAGGAGAATACAAGAGACCCAGTACTTC. Translation gives CASSLEDRRIQETQYF.

The chain links TRBV4-1 to TRBJ1-1, with D possibly TRBD1 on 5 matching bases. Trimming removed 2 bases at V and 1 base at J, with 17 bases between. This CDR3 comprises 17 residues. Germline CDR1 and CDR2: MGHRA and YSYEKL. The CDR3 spells CASSQSLVRASNTEAFF. CDR3 sequence (DNA): TGCGCCAGCAGCCAATCGCTGGTCAGGGCCTCGAACACTGAAGCTTTCTTT.

The V gene is TRBV28, the J gene TRBJ2-2; possibly TRBD2 for D (6 bases). The germline V gene has CDR1 MDHEN and CDR2 SYDVKM. V lost 3 bases and J lost 8, with 19 bases in between. CDR3 length: 16 amino acids. The chain's CDR3 is CASSFSSALGLGELFF. Written as DNA, the CDR3 is TGTGCCAGCAGTTTCTCTAGCGCTCTAGGGTTGGGGGAGCTGTTTTTT.

The gene calls are TRBV21-1 and TRBJ2-7; the table assigns TRBD2, which was not confirmed against the DNA. TRBV21-1 is designated a pseudogene. The CDR3 totals 14 residues. The CDR3 DNA follows: TGTGCCAGCAGCGATAGCGGCAGGCCCTACGAGCAGTACTTC. This translates into CASSDSGRPYEQYF.

The sample holds a few counts of this clone. CDR3 loop: CASSRTDLKETQYF. CDR3 nucleotides: TGTGCCAGTAGTAGGACGGACTTAAAAGAGACCCAGTACTTC. The chain combines TRBV19 with TRBJ2-5; D may be TRBD2 (5 bases). The CDR3 totals 14 residues. Germline V lookup: CDR1 LNHDA, CDR2 SQIVND (reference sequence). Trimming took 4 bases from V and 3 from J, leaving 12 bases between them. Full variable domain (outside the CDR3, taken from reference TRBV19 and TRBJ2-5): DGGITQSPKYLFRKEGQNVTLSCEQNLNHDAMYWYRQDPGQGLRLIYYSQIVNDFQKGDIAEGYSVSREKKESFPLTVTSAQKNPTAFYLCASSRTDLKETQYFGPGTRLLVL.

The V gene is TRBV18, the J gene TRBJ1-1; D not resolved. This CDR3 contains 13 residues. Trimming removed 4 bases at V and 0 bases at J, with 6 bases between. The germline CDR1 and CDR2 sequences are KGHSH and LQKENI. DNA of the CDR3: TGTGCCAGCTCACTTTCATTGAACACTGAAGCTTTCTTT. Residues: CASSLSLNTEAFF.

V gene TRBV30 combines with J gene TRBJ1-2; D gene uncertain. Germline CDR1 is GTSNPN and CDR2 is SVGIG (reference sequence). With 0 bases removed from V and 6 bases from J, the gap between germline ends came to 20 bases. There are 16 residues in the CDR3. The CDR3 loop reads CAWSVPGKRRKDGYTF. CDR3 nucleotide sequence: TGTGCCTGGAGTGTACCGGGGAAGCGCAGGAAGGATGGCTACACCTTC.

This clone occurred a few times. CDR3 in amino acids: CSAGNSPLHF. CDR3 nucleotides: TGCAGTGCCGGGAATTCACCCCTCCACTTT. The rearrangement links TRBV20-1 to TRBJ1-6; D not resolved. Germline loops: CDR1 DFQATT, CDR2 SNEGSKA (reference sequence). V dropped 6 bases and J dropped 7 bases, with 4 bases sitting between them. This CDR3 is built from 10 residues.

The gene calls are TRBV6-5 and TRBJ1-1; 9 nucleotides agree with TRBD1. The CDR3 loop spans 14 amino acids. The germline V gene encodes CDR1 MNHEY and CDR2 SVGAGI. Unmatched junction bases numbered 5, after V lost 2 bases and J lost 7 bases. The CDR3 DNA follows: TGTGCCAGCAGTTACGGGACAGGGTTTGGTGAAGCTTTCTTT. It translates to CASSYGTGFGEAFF.

This chain uses TRBV9 with TRBJ2-7; perhaps TRBD2 as D (6 bases). This CDR3 is 16 amino acids long. Germline V lookup: CDR1 SGDLS, CDR2 YYNGEE. With 0 bases removed from V and 7 bases from J, the gap between germline ends came to 20 bases. CDR3 protein: CASSVDWRGTQGEQYF. CDR3 sequence (DNA): TGTGCCAGCAGCGTAGATTGGCGCGGGACCCAAGGGGAGCAGTACTTC.

The CDR3 loop is CASSFGGGVTDTQYF. CDR3 DNA: TGTGCCAGCAGCTTCGGCGGGGGGGTAACAGATACGCAGTATTTT. The chain is built from TRBV7-2 and TRBJ2-3; 9 bases line up with TRBD2. This CDR3 spans 15 amino acids. The trim removed 3 bases at V and 3 bases at J, leaving 4 bases unmatched. The V gene's germline CDR1 is SGHTA and CDR2 FQGNSA.

The chain employs TRBV5-4 and TRBJ2-7, with 13 nucleotides matching TRBD2. CDR3 size: 16 residues. V shed 1 base and J 4 bases; nucleotides not matched to a gene: 5. Germline V gives CDR1 SGHNT, CDR2 YYREEE (reference sequence). CDR3 coding DNA: TGTGCCAGCAGCTTGAGACTAGCGGGGGGCCTGTACGAGCAGTACTTC. This encodes CASSLRLAGGLYEQYF.

This clone turned up a few times. CDR3 DNA: TGTGCCAGCAGCCTCGTCCAACAGGCCTCTGGAAACACCATATATTTT. Translation gives CASSLVQQASGNTIYF. J is TRBJ1-3 and V is TRBV14; maybe TRBD1 (5 bases). The CDR3 extends over 16 amino acids. V was pared by 4 bases and J by 0 bases, with 13 bases between. In germline, CDR1 is SGHDN, CDR2 FVKESK.

The chain joins TRBV2 to TRBJ2-5; 12 bases are a match to TRBD1. Losses at the gene ends were 5 bases for V and 4 bases for J; bases not matched to a gene: 2. Germline CDR1 SNHLY, CDR2 FYNNEI. The CDR3 has 14 residues. For the CDR3, the DNA is TGTGCCAGCAGTAGGGACAGGGGGCGAGAGACCCAGTACTTC. The encoded protein is CASSRDRGRETQYF.

This clone occurred a few times. The chain recombines TRBV29-1 with TRBJ2-1; 12 bases line up with TRBD2. V lost 2 bases, J lost 8 bases, and 13 bases stayed unmatched. The CDR3 totals 17 residues. CDR1 SQVTM and CDR2 ANQGSEA come from the germline V gene. The CDR3 sequence: CSVETFSTSGSLYEQFF. DNA for the CDR3: TGCAGCGTTGAAACCTTTTCGACTAGCGGGAGTTTGTATGAGCAGTTCTTC.

The rearrangement uses TRBV13 and TRBJ1-6; 8 nucleotides match TRBD1. The CDR3 length is 18 residues. The V gene's germline CDR1 is PRHDT and CDR2 FYEKMQ (reference sequence). The junction had 11 bases not matched to a gene; V was cut back by 1 base and J by 6 bases. As DNA, the CDR3 is TGTGCCAGCAGCTTAGACCGCCGGACAGGGTCGAGTAATTCACCCCTCCACTTT. As protein: CASSLDRRTGSSNSPLHF. The full variable domain, completed using reference TRBV13 and TRBJ1-6, is AAGVIQSPRHLIKEKRETATLKCYPIPRHDTVYWYQQGPGQDPQFLISFYEKMQSDKGSIPDRFSAQQFSDYHSELNMSSLELGDSALYFCASSLDRRTGSSNSPLHFGNGTRLTVT.

The V and J genes are TRBV6-1 and TRBJ2-5; 11 bases agree with TRBD1. The CDR3 totals 15 residues. CDR1 and CDR2 (germline): MNHNS, SASEGT. J lost 7 bases, V lost 5 bases, and 9 bases had no gene match. The CDR3 coding sequence is TGTGCCAGCAGTCGGACAGGGGGCCCGGGGGGGACCCAGTACTTC. The encoded protein is CASSRTGGPGGTQYF.

The V call is TRBV13, the J call TRBJ2-7; 14 positions agree with TRBD2. The germline gives CDR1 PRHDT, CDR2 FYEKMQ (reference sequence). J was trimmed by 3 bases and V by 2 bases; bases with no gene match: 3. This CDR3 comprises 16 residues. CDR3 DNA: TGTGCCAGCAGCTTACGGACTAGCGGGAGGAACTACGAGCAGTACTTC. The encoded protein is CASSLRTSGRNYEQYF. The full variable domain, with the rest looked up from reference TRBV13 and TRBJ2-7, is AAGVIQSPRHLIKEKRETATLKCYPIPRHDTVYWYQQGPGQDPQFLISFYEKMQSDKGSIPDRFSAQQFSDYHSELNMSSLELGDSALYFCASSLRTSGRNYEQYFGPGTRLTVT.